This T cell receptor (beta chain) is from a study of CD8+ T cells in alopecia areata. Note on this clone: What it recognizes is unknown.

CDR3 length equals 17 residues. Per the germline V gene, CDR1 is SGHRS and CDR2 is YFSETQ. With 4 bases clipped from V and 1 base from J, the junction kept 6 bases outside the gene matches. Study-level results: A single nonresponder leaves the baseline CD8+ expansion link to response uncertain. Lesional scalp, notably in alopecia totalis/universalis, had clonality above that of normal scalp. Sharing of TCRs across patients appeared less clear than in mice, possibly for HLA-related reasons.

Treatment in this sample: oral pan-JAK inhibitor, 5-10 mg twice daily. Alopecia areata patients gave lesional scalp punch biopsies and peripheral blood samples. In each case, RNA was isolated and then reverse transcribed into cDNA as the sequencing template. Method: immunoSEQ multiplex PCR; TCRdb's copy keeps in-frame clones and lacks some. The sample carries 150,000 to 200,000 clones, approximately 65% recorded once. The clonotype comes from a human donor with alopecia areata. The rearrangement uses TRBV5-1 and TRBJ2-2; 11 bases fit TRBD2. Sequenced material: CD4+ T cells sorted from blood, taken at week 4, from a patient treated with tofacitinib. This CDR3 is CASSALAGGLNTGELFF. The CDR3 coding sequence is TGCGCCAGCAGCGCTCTAGCGGGGGGCTTGAACACCGGGGAGCTGTTTTTT.